The 3 T cell receptor beta chains reported below all come from one sample, sequenced in a study of cytotoxic CD8 clonotypes in ibrutinib-treated CLL. Produced via immunoSEQ multiplex PCR; TCRdb's table is partial and in-frame only. The repertoire holds roughly 220,000 clones, with 70% to 75% as singletons. This material consisted of PBMCs, taken after 12 months of ibrutinib treatment. Receptors originate from a human donor with chronic lymphocytic leukemia.

The table lists this clone with a few counts. The gene calls are TRBV9 and TRBJ2-1; D is unresolved. Per the germline V gene, CDR1 is SGDLS and CDR2 is YYNGEE. Trimming cost V 2 bases and J 8 bases, with 8 bases left between them. CDR3 length equals 12 residues. The DNA for the CDR3 is TGTGCCAGCAGCGTCGACCCGCATGAGCAGTTCTTC. This encodes CASSVDPHEQFF.

This chain uses TRBV7-8 with TRBJ2-7, with D hard to call. CDR3 length equals 14 residues. Germline-derived CDR1 and CDR2 are SGHVS and FQNEAQ. V was shortened by 1 base and J by 4 bases, with 11 bases between the two germline ends. The CDR3 DNA reads TGTGCCAGCAGCTTAGTTTGGCCAGCGTACGAGCAGTACTTC. Translation gives CASSLVWPAYEQYF.

This clone is a singleton in its sample. The gene calls are TRBV9 and TRBJ2-3; TRBD2 agrees at 10 bases. Trimming took 0 bases from V and 9 from J; bases not matched to a gene: 10. This CDR3 is built from 16 residues. Germline CDR1 and CDR2: SGDLS and YYNGEE. The CDR3 here is CASSVELAGARGTQYF. In nucleotides, the CDR3 is TGTGCCAGCAGCGTAGAGCTAGCGGGGGCCCGAGGGACGCAGTATTTT.